The sequence of this T cell receptor beta chain was determined in a study of blood T cell repertoires in COVID-19. Study details: Specimens from acute and convalescent COVID-19 originated in the United States, Italy and Spain. PBMCs, B-cell-depleted T cells, or T cells provided the cDNA or gDNA that made up the material.

V lost 3 bases to trimming and J lost 7 bases, with 8 bases between them. The germline V gene encodes CDR1 SGDLS and CDR2 YYNGEE. The CDR3 loop spans 13 amino acids. Study processing details: Counts of nucleated cells, estimated from reference gene primer amplification, were obtained. TCRdb's table, derived via immunoSEQ multiplex PCR, lists solely in-frame clones and lacks some. Clone size and V and J calls were adopted from that table, with D and trimming inferred from the DNA. The table lists 60,000 or so clones, approximately 82% of them singletons. The rearrangement joins TRBV9 to TRBJ1-6, with unresolved D. Sequenced material: peripheral blood. This clonotype was obtained from a man aged 55 to 70 with acute or convalescent COVID-19. The CDR3 here is CASSAPGNSPLHF. The CDR3 coding sequence is TGTGCCAGCAGCGCCCCGGGGAATTCACCCCTCCACTTT. The full variable domain, rest sourced from reference TRBV9 and TRBJ1-6, is DSGVTQTPKHLITATGQRVTLRCSPRSGDLSVYWYQQSLDQGLQFLIQYYNGEERAKGNILERFSAQQFPDLHSELNLSSLELGDSALYFCASSAPGNSPLHFGNGTRLTVT.